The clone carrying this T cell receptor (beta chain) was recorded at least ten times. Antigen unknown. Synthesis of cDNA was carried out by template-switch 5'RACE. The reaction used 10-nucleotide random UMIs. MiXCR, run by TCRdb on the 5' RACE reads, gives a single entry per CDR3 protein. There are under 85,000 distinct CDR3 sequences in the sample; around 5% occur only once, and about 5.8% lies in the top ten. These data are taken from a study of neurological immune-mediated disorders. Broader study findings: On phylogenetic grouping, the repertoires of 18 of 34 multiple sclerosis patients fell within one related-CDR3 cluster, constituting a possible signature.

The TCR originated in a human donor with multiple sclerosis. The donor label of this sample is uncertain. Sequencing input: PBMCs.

Here the CDR3 DNA reads TGCAGTGCTCCTCGCAGGGGCGATACCAATGAGCAGTTCTTC. Protein sequence: CSAPRRGDTNEQFF. The chain uses TRBV20-1 and TRBJ2-1, with a possible D match to TRBD1 (6 bases). The germline V and J ends were trimmed by 5 bases and 6 bases, with 17 bases remaining between them. CDR3 length: 14 amino acids. The V gene's germline CDR1 is DFQATT and CDR2 SNEGSKA (reference sequence).